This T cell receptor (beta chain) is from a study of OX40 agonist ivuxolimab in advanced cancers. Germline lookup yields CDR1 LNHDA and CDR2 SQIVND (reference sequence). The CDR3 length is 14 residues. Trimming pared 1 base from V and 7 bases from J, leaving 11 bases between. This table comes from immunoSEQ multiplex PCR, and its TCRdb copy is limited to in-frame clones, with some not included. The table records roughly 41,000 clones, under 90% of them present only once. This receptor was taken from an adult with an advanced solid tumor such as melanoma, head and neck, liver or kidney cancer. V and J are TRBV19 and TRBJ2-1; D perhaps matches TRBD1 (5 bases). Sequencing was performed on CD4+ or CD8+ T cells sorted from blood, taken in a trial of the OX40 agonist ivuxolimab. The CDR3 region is CASSIASRANEQFF. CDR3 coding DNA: TGTGCCAGTAGTATAGCGAGCAGGGCAAATGAGCAGTTCTTC.